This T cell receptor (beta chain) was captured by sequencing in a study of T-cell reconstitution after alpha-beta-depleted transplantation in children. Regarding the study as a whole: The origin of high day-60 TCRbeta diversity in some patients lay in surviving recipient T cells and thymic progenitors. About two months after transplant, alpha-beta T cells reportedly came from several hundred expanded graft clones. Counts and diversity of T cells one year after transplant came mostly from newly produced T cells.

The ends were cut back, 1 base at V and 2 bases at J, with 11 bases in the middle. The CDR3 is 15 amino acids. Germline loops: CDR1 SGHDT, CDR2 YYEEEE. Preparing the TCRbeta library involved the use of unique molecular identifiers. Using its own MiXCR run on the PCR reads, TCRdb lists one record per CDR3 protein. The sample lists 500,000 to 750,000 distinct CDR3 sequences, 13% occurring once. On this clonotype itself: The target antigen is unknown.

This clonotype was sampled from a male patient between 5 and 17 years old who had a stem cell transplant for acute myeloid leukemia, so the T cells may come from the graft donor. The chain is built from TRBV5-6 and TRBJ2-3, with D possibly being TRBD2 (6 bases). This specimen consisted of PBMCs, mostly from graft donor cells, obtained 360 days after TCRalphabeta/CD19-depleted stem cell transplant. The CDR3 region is CASSLTSRFTDTQYF. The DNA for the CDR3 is TGTGCCAGCAGCTTGACTAGCAGGTTCACAGATACGCAGTATTTT.